The sequence of this T cell receptor beta chain was determined in a study of blood T cell repertoires in COVID-19 (TCRdb year 2020). General notes on the study: The collaborator samples originated in the United States, Italy and Spain and spanned the acute and convalescent phases of COVID-19. The material from the prospective study consisted of cDNA or gDNA derived from T cells, B-cell-depleted T cells, or PBMCs. The dataset comprised deeply sampled blood TCRbeta repertoires from subjects exposed to, actively infected with, or recovered from COVID-19. The repertoires were made available in a free public database intended to serve as a resource for research on the immune response to SARS-CoV-2. Samples were obtained from the ongoing ImmuneRACE study (first 160 participants) and from 1,254 subjects provided by 6 global collaborators. Nearly every sample came with metadata listing a de-identified subject ID, COVID-19 status, age in years and sex. HLA class I and class II types, where available, came from metadata supplied by the sample provider rather than from assay-based typing.

The CDR3 numbers 20 residues from cysteine through phenylalanine. Left in the record is the CDR3 DNA by itself, 60 bases read in frame from the first base. Deletion took 4 bases off V and 1 base off J, with a span of 28 bases between the germline ends. Looking up the germline V gene yields CDR1 SGHRS and CDR2 YFSETQ. On this clone: Its target antigen remains unknown. Qualities for individual bases were not recorded, and no much larger clone is one base off.

Paper-wide results and their limitations: The quantity of clinical and demographic metadata differed by source and by participant and was supplied without curation.

The collaborating institutions used their own protocols to collect whole blood in K2EDTA tubes. Collaborator samples were shipped for TCRbeta analysis as frozen whole blood, isolated PBMCs, or DNA extracted from either sample type. TCRbeta CDR3 regions were amplified from genomic DNA by means of the immunoSEQ Assay, a bias-controlled multiplex PCR. In the original analysis: Within the assay, amplification of reference gene primers was used to estimate how many nucleated cells each sample contained. Sequence reads were collapsed and filtered to measure the absolute abundance of every unique TCRbeta CDR3 rearrangement. For each sample, productive Simpson clonality was calculated as the square root of Simpson's diversity index over productive rearrangements. TCRdb took over this immuneACCESS table, retaining in-frame rearrangements with V and J assigned. Such tables are incomplete; in checked studies, under half of the missing clones stem from an unresolved V gene, and the remainder is unexplained. The D gene and trimming were derived from the DNA, and the V and J assignments and clone size from that table. Present in this sample are about 200,000 clones, around 83% of which were seen just once. Together, the top ten hold 4% to 5% of the sample.

The sample was peripheral blood. The sequence derives from an elderly woman with acute or convalescent COVID-19. The rearranged chain carries TRBV5-1 and TRBJ2-3, and TRBD2 may be the D gene, going by 5 matching bases. This receptor has the CDR3 CASSHSRGQQLIGGTDTQYF. The nucleotides are TGCGCCAGCAGCCACTCCCGGGGTCAGCAGTTGATTGGTGGCACAGATACGCAGTATTTT. The full variable domain, with segments outside the CDR3 supplied by the reference TRBV5-1 and TRBJ2-3 proteins, appears as KAGVTQTPRYLIKTRGQQVTLSCSPISGHRSVSWYQQTPGQGLQFLFEYFSETQRNKGNFPGRFSGRQFSNSRSEMNVSTLELGDSALYLCASSHSRGQQLIGGTDTQYFGPGTRLTVL.